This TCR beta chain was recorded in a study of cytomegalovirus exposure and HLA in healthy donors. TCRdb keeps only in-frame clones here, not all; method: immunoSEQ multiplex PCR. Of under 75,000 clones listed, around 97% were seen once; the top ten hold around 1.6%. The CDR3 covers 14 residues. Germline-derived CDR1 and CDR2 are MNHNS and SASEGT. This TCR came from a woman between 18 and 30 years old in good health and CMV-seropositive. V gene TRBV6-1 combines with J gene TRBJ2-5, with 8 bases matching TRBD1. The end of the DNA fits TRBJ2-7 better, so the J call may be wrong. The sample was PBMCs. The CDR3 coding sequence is TGTGCCAGCAGCTCGGACAGGGTCTCCTACGAGCAGTACTTC. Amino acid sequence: CASSSDRVSYEQYF.